This TCR beta chain was sequenced in a study of blood T cell repertoires in COVID-19. Study summary: Samples came from the United States, Italy and Spain, spanning acute and convalescent COVID-19.

Some clones are missing from TCRdb's copy, which holds only in-frame ones; the method was immunoSEQ multiplex PCR. The sample shows 160,000 or so clones, roughly nine tenths of them seen only once. This CDR3 spans 17 amino acids. Germline V gives CDR1 LGHNA, CDR2 YSLEER. The germline V and J ends were trimmed by 7 bases and 0 bases, with 18 bases remaining between them. The source is an older woman with acute or convalescent COVID-19. The chain uses TRBV4-3 and TRBJ1-4; D is uncertain. Sequenced material: peripheral blood. CDR3 in amino acids: CASICLTSEATNEKLFF. CDR3 nucleotides: TGCGCCAGCATTTGTTTGACCTCGGAGGCAACTAATGAAAAACTGTTTTTT.